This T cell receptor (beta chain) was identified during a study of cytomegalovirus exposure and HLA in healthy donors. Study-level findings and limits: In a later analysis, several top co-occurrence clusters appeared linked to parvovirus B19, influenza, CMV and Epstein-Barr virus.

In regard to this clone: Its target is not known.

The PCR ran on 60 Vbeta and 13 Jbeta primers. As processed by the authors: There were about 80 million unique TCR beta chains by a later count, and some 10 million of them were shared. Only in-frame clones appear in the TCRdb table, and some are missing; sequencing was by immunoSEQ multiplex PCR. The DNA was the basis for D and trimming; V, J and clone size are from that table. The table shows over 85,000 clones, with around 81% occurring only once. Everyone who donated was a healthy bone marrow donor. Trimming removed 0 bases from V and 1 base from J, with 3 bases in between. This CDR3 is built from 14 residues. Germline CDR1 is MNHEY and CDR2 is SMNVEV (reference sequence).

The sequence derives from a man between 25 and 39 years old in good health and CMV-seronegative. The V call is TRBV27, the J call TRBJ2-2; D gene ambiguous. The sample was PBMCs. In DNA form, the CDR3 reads TGTGCCAGCAGTTTATCCCTGAACACCGGGGAGCTGTTTTTT. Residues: CASSLSLNTGELFF.